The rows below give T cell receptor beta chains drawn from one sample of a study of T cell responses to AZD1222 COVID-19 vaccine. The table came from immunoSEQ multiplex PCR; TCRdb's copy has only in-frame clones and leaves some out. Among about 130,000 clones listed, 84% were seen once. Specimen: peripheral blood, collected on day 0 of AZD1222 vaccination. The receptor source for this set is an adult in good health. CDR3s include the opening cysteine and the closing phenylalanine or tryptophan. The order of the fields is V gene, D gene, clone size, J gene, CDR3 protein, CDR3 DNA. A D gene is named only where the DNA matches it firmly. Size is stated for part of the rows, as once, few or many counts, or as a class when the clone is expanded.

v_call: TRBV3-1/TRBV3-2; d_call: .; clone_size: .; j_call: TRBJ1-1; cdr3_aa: CASSQDMGGRGSMNTEAFF; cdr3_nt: TGTGCCAGCAGCCAAGATATGGGGGGCCGCGGATCCATGAACACTGAAGCTTTCTTT
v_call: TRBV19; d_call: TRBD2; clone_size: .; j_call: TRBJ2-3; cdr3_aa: CASRTSGGNTDTQYF; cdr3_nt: TGTGCCAGCCGGACTAGCGGGGGAAACACAGATACGCAGTATTTT
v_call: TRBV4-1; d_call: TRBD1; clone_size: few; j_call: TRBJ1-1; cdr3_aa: CASSQTGQGPSFVTFF; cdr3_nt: TGCGCCAGCAGCCAGACGGGACAGGGGCCCTCGTTTGTGACTTTCTTT
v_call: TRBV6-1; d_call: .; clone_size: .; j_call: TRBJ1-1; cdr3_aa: CASSEHPAGRTEAFF; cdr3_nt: TGTGCCAGCAGTGAACATCCGGCAGGGAGGACTGAAGCTTTCTTT
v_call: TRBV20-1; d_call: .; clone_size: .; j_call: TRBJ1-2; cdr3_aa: CSARWGPGYTF; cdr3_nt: TGCAGTGCTAGATGGGGGCCCGGCTACACCTTC
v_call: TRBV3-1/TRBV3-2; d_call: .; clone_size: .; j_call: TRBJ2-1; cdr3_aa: CASSQGPANNEQFF; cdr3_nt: TGTGCCAGCAGCCAAGGGCCGGCCAACAATGAGCAGTTCTTC
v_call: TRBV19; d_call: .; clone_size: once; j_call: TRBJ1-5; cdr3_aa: CASTPWAGEKNQPQHF; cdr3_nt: TGTGCCAGTACCCCTTGGGCAGGGGAGAAAAATCAGCCCCAGCATTTT
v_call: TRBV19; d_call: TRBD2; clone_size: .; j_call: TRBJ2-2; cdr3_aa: CASSIKRGASNTGELFF; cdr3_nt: TGTGCCAGTAGTATAAAGCGGGGGGCATCGAACACCGGGGAGCTGTTTTTT
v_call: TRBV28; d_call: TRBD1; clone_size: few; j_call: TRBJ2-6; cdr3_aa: CASRSLTGGYGANVLTF; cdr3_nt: TGTGCCAGCAGGTCCCTGACAGGGGGATATGGGGCCAACGTCCTGACTTTC
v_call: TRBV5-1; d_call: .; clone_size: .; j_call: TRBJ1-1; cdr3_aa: CASSWVLGKGMNTEAFF; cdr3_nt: TGCGCCAGCAGCTGGGTCTTGGGCAAGGGGATGAACACTGAAGCTTTCTTT
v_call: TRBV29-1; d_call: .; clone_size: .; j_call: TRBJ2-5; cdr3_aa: CSVVVAVQETQYF; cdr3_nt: TGCAGCGTTGTAGTGGCGGTACAAGAGACCCAGTACTTC
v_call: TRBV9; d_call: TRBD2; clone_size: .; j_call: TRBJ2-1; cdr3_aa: CASSAGLAGGSISTRGNEQFF; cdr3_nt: TGTGCCAGCAGCGCCGGACTAGCGGGGGGGTCCATCTCTACTCGAGGCAATGAGCAGTTCTTC
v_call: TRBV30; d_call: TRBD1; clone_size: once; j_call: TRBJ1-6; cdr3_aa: CAWSVGTGNNSPLHF; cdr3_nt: TGTGCCTGGAGTGTCGGGACAGGGAATAATTCACCCCTCCACTTT
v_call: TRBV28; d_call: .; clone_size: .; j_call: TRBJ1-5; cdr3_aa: CASSLVGGVNQPQHF; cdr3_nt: TGTGCCAGCAGTTTAGTAGGTGGGGTTAATCAGCCCCAGCATTTT
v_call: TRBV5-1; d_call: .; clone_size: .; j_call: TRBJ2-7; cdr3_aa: CASSPTGPSLEQYF; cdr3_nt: TGCGCCAGCAGCCCCACTGGGCCTTCATTAGAGCAGTACTTC
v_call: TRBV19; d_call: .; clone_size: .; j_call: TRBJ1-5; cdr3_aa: CASTQLGGNQPQHF; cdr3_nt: TGTGCCAGTACCCAATTAGGGGGAAATCAGCCCCAGCATTTT
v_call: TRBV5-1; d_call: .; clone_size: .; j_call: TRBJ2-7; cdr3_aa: CASSIDTAGEQYF; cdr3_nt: TGCGCCAGCAGCATAGACACGGCGGGGGAGCAGTACTTC
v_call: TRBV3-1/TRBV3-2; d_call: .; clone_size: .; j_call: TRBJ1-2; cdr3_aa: CASRQPGVDYGYTF; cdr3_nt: TGTGCCAGCAGGCAACCCGGGGTGGACTATGGCTACACCTTC
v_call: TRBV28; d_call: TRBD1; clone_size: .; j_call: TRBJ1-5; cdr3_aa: CASSSWRDRARNQPQHF; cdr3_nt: TGTGCCAGCAGTTCCTGGAGGGACAGGGCACGGAATCAGCCCCAGCATTTT
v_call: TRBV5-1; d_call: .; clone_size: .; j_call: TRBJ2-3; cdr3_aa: CASSPDSSTDTQYF; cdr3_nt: TGCGCCAGCAGCCCGGACTCGAGCACAGATACGCAGTATTTT
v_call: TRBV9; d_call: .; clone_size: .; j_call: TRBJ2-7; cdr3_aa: CASSVGSSSYEQYF; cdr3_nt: TGTGCCAGCAGCGTAGGTTCGAGCTCCTACGAGCAGTACTTC
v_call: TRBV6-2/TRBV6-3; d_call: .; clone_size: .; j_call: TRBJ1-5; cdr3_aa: CASSTGGGNQPQHF; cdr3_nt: TGTGCCAGCAGTACTGGGGGTGGCAATCAGCCCCAGCATTTT
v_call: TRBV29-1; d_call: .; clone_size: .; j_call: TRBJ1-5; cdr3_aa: CSVVTGIGNQPQHF; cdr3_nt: TGCAGCGTTGTAACCGGAATAGGGAATCAGCCCCAGCATTTT
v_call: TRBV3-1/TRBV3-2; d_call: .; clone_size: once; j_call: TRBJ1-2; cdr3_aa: CASSQGRGWGYTF; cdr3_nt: TGTGCCAGCAGCCAAGGAAGGGGTTGGGGCTACACCTTC
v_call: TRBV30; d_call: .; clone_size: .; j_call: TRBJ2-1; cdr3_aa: CAWGWDLSSYNEQFF; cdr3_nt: TGTGCCTGGGGGTGGGACTTGAGCTCCTACAATGAGCAGTTCTTC
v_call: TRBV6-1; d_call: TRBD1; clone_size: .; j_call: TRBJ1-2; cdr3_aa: CASSEDRGHYGYTF; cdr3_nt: TGTGCCAGCAGTGAGGACAGGGGTCACTATGGCTACACCTTC
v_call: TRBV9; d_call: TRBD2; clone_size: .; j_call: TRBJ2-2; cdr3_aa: CASSVLAGTTGELFF; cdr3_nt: TGTGCCAGCAGCGTCCTAGCGGGGACCACCGGGGAGCTGTTTTTT
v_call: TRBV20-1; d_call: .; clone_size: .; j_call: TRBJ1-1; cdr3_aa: CSAQMNTEAFF; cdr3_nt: TGCAGTGCTCAGATGAACACTGAAGCTTTCTTT
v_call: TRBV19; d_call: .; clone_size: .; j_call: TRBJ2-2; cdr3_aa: CASNDRAWTGELFF; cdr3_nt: TGTGCCAGTAACGATAGGGCTTGGACCGGGGAGCTGTTTTTT
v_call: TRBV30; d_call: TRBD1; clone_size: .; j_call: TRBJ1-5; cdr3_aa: CAWNQGQGSQPQHF; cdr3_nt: TGTGCCTGGAATCAGGGACAGGGGAGTCAGCCCCAGCATTTT